There are a few counts of the clone carrying this T cell receptor (beta chain). Antigen: not known. The sample comes from a study of shared clonotypes between healthy human individuals. Study-wide background: The plates for each donor numbered three CD4 naive, three CD4 memory, two CD8 naive and one CD8 memory. Whole-study findings and limits: Some naive CD4 clonotypes, about 5.5%, turned up in common across a handful of donors. Naive subsets, compared against memory subsets, generally had larger estimated richness values.

The assay was carried out at the deep level. The data were produced by immunoSEQ multiplex PCR, yet TCRdb's version contains in-frame clones alone and is incomplete. This table holds fewer than 1.4 million clones, more than 75% found once. The CDR3 loop spans 14 amino acids. Trimming stripped 5 bases from V and 7 bases from J, with 17 bases between. Germline CDR1 and CDR2: SGHVS and FQNEAQ. The sequencing sample was made of memory CD4+ T cells from PBMCs. Stated subset: CD45RA-negative fraction. The TCR comes from a man aged 18 to 30 in good health. Some clones in this sample may be carry-over from other donors' samples. The V call is TRBV7-8, the J call TRBJ1-2; tentative D call: TRBD1 (6 bases). CDR3 amino acids: CASSPSSRGGGYTF. In nucleotides, the CDR3 is TGTGCCAGCAGCCCTAGCTCCAGGGGCGGTGGCTACACCTTC.